This T cell receptor beta chain was identified during a study of OX40 agonist ivuxolimab in advanced cancers. Study-level background: Aged about 20 to 80 with a mean of about 63 years, they were around 79% male. A history of anti-PD-1, anti-PD-L1 or anti-CTLA-4 therapy was acceptable, and around 36% had some. General study findings and limits: Patients who responded partially at 0.1-3.0 mg/kg showed clonal expansion ranking among the lowest.

Libraries were prepared by immunoSEQ multiplex PCR; TCRdb keeps only in-frame clonotypes and omits some of them. The profile shows 70,000 to 95,000 clones, around nine tenths of them singletons. Comments on this clone: Its target is unknown.

The CDR3 totals 14 residues. V was pared by 1 base and J by 4 bases, with 11 bases between. Germline V gene sequence: CDR1 SGHTA, CDR2 FQGNSA. V usage is TRBV7-2 and J usage is TRBJ2-7; weak D call: TRBD2 (5 bases). The receptor was derived from an adult with an advanced solid tumor such as melanoma, head and neck, liver or kidney cancer. The sequenced sample was CD4+ or CD8+ T cells sorted from blood, obtained in a trial of the OX40 agonist ivuxolimab. Here the CDR3 reads CASSLGPRRYEQYF. The CDR3 nucleotides read TGTGCCAGCAGCTTAGGTCCGCGGAGGTACGAGCAGTACTTC.